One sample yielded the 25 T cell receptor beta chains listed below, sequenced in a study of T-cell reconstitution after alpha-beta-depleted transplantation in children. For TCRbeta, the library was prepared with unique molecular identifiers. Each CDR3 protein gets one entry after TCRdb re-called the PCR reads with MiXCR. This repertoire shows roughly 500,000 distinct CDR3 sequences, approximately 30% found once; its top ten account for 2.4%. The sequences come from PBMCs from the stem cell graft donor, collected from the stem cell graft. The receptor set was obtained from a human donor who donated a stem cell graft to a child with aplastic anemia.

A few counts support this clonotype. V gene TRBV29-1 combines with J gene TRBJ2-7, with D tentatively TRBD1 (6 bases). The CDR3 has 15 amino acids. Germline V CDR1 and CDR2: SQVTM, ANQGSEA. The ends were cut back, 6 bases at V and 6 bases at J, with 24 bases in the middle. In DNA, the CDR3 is TGCAGCGTCCAATCTATACAGGGAATGGGGTCCGAGCAGTACTTC. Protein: CSVQSIQGMGSEQYF.

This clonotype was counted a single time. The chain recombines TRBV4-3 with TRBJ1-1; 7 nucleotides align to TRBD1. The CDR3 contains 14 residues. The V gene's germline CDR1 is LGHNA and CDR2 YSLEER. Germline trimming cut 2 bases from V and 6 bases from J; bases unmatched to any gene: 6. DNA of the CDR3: TGCGCCAGCAGCCAAAAGACAGGGCTCCCTGAAGCTTTCTTT. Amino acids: CASSQKTGLPEAFF.

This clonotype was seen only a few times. The CDR3 nucleotides read TGCGCCAGCAGCCAAGCGTCAGTCCTTAAACTTCAGTACAATGAGCAGTTCTTC. This translates into CASSQASVLKLQYNEQFF. V usage is TRBV4-1 and J usage is TRBJ2-1, with D uncertain. Germline V gene lookup returns CDR1 MGHRA and CDR2 YSYEKL. Trimming stripped 1 base from V and 4 bases from J, with 20 bases between. CDR3 length: 18 amino acids.

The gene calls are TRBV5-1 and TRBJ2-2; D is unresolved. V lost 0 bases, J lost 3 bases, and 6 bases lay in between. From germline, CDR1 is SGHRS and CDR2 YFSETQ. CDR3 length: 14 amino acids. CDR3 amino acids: CASSLGWDTGELFF. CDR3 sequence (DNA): TGCGCCAGCAGCTTGGGATGGGACACCGGGGAGCTGTTTTTT.

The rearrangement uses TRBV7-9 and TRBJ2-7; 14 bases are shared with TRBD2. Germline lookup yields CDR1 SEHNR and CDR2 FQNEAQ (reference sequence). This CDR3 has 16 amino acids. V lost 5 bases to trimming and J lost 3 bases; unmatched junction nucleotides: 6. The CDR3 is CASSPGLAGEGYEQYF. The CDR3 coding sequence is TGTGCCAGCAGCCCGGGACTAGCGGGAGAGGGCTACGAGCAGTACTTC.

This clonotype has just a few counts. The CDR3 region is CASSLGNGGTETQYF. CDR3 DNA sequence: TGCGCCAGCAGCTTGGGTAACGGGGGGACGGAGACCCAGTACTTC. This chain connects TRBV5-1 to TRBJ2-5, with TRBD2 matching over 7 bases. From germline, CDR1 is SGHRS and CDR2 YFSETQ. The CDR3 is 15 amino acids. With V trimmed by 0 bases and J by 5 bases, 7 bases remained unmatched.

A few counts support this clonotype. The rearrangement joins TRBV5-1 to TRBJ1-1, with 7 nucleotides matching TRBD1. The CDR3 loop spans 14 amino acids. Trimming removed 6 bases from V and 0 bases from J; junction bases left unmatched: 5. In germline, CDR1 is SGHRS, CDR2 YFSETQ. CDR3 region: CASNQGGLNTEAFF. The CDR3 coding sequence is TGCGCCAGCAACCAGGGGGGTCTGAACACTGAAGCTTTCTTT. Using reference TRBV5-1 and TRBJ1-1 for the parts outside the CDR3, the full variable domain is KAGVTQTPRYLIKTRGQQVTLSCSPISGHRSVSWYQQTPGQGLQFLFEYFSETQRNKGNFPGRFSGRQFSNSRSEMNVSTLELGDSALYLCASNQGGLNTEAFFGQGTRLTVV.

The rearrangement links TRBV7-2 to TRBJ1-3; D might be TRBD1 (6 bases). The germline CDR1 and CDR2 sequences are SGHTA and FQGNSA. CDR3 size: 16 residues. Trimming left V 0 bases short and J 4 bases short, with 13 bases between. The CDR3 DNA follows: TGTGCCAGCAGCTTAGCTAACAGGGCCCTCGGAAACACCATATATTTT. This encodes CASSLANRALGNTIYF.

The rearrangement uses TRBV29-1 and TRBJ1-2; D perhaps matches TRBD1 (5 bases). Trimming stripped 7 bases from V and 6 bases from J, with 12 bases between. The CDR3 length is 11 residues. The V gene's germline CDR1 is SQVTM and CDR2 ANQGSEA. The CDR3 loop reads CSGQGGDGYTF. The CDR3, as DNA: TGCAGCGGGCAGGGCGGAGATGGCTACACCTTC.

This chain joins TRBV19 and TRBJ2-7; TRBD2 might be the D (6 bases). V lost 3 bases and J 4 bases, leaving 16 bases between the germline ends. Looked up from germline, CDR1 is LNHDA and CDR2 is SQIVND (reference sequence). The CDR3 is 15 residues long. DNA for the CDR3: TGTGCCAGTAGTATCGAAGGCGGGATAGTTTACGAGCAGTACTTC. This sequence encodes CASSIEGGIVYEQYF. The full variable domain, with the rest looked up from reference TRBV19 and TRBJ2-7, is DGGITQSPKYLFRKEGQNVTLSCEQNLNHDAMYWYRQDPGQGLRLIYYSQIVNDFQKGDIAEGYSVSREKKESFPLTVTSAQKNPTAFYLCASSIEGGIVYEQYFGPGTRLTVT.

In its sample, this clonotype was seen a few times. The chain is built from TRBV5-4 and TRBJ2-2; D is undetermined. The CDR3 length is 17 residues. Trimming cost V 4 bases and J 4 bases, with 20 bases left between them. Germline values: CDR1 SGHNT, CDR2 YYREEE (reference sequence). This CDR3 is CASSLTRAFLRTGELFF. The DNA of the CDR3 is TGTGCCAGCAGCCTAACTCGGGCCTTCCTACGCACCGGGGAGCTGTTTTTT.

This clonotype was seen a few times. The CDR3 region has the DNA TGTGCCATAACCGGGACAGGGAATTCACCCCTCCACTTT. This translates into CAITGTGNSPLHF. The chain recombines TRBV10-3 with TRBJ1-6; 9 positions agree with TRBD1. CDR1 and CDR2 (germline): ENHRY, SYGVKD. CDR3 length: 13 residues. V was clipped by 9 bases and J by 7 bases; unmatched bases: 4.

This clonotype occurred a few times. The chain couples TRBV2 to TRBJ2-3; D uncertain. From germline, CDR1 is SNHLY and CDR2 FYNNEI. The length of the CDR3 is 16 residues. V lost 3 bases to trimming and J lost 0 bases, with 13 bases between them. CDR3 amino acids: CASSDFLGSSTDTQYF. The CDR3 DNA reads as TGTGCCAGCAGTGATTTTCTCGGCAGTAGCACAGATACGCAGTATTTT.

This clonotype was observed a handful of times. The CDR3 sequence is CASSLGIRDSPLHF. CDR3 sequence (DNA): TGTGCCAGCAGTTTGGGGATTAGGGATTCACCCCTCCACTTT. The genes are TRBV12-3 or TRBV12-4 and TRBJ1-6; D uncertain. This CDR3 region has 14 residues. V was shortened by 3 bases and J by 8 bases, with 11 bases between the two germline ends.

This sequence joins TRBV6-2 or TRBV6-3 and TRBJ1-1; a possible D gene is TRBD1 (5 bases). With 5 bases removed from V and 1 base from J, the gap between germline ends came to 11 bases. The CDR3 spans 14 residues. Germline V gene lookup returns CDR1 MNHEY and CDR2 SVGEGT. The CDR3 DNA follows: TGTGCCAGCAGTCGGGACGGAACGAACACTGAAGCTTTCTTT. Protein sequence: CASSRDGTNTEAFF.

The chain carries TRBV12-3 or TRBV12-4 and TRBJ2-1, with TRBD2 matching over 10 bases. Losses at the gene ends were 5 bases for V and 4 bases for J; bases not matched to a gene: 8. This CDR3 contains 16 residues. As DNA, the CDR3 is TGTGCCAGCAGTCCCATTAGCGGGAGGACTTACAATGAGCAGTTCTTC. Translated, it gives CASSPISGRTYNEQFF.

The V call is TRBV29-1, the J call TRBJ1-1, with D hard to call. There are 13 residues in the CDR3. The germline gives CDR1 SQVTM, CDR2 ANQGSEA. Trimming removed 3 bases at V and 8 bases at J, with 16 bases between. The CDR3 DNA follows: TGCAGCGTTGACCCTGTAGGGTCTAGGGAAGCTTTCTTT. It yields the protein CSVDPVGSREAFF.

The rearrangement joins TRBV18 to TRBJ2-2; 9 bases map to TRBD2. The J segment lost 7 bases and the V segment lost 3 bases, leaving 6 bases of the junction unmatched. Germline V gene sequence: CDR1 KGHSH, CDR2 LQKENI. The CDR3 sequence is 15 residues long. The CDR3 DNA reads TGTGCCAGCTCACCGAAGCGGGAGGCTGTCGGGGAGCTGTTTTTT. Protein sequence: CASSPKREAVGELFF.

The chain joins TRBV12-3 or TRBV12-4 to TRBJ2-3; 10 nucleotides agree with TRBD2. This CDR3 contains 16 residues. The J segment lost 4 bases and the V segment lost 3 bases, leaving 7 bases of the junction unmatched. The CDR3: CASSFPTSGISDTQYF. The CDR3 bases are TGTGCCAGCAGTTTCCCTACTAGCGGGATATCAGATACGCAGTATTTT.

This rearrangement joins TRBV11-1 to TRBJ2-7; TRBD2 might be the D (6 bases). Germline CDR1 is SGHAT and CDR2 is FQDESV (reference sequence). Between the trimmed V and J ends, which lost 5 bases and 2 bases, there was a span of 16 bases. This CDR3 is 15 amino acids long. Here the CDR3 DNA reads TGTGCCAGCAGCCCCGGGTTAGCGGAGACCTACGAGCAGTACGTC. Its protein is CASSPGLAETYEQYV.

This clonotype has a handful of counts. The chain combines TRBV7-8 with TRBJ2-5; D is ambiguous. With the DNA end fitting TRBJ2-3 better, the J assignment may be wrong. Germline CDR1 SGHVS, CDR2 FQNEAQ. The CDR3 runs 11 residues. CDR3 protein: CASSPAGTQYF. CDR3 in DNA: TGTGCCAGCAGCCCAGCCGGTACGCAGTATTTT.

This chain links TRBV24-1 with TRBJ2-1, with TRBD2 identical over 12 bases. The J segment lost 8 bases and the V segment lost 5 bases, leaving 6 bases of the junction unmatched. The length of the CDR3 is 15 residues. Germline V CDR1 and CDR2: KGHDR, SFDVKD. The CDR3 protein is CATSATSGGLHEQFF. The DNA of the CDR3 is TGTGCCACCAGTGCGACTAGCGGGGGCCTCCATGAGCAGTTCTTC.

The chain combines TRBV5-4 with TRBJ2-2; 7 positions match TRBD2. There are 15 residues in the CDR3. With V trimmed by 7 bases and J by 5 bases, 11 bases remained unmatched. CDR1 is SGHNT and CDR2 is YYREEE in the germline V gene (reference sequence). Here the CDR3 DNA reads TGTGCCAGCGGGCCGGGAGGCGTGAATACCGGGGAGCTGTTTTTT. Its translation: CASGPGGVNTGELFF. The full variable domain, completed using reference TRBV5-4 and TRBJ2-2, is ETGVTQSPTHLIKTRGQQVTLRCSSQSGHNTVSWYQQALGQGPQFIFQYYREEENGRGNFPPRFSGLQFPNYSSELNVNALELDDSALYLCASGPGGVNTGELFFGEGSRLTVL.

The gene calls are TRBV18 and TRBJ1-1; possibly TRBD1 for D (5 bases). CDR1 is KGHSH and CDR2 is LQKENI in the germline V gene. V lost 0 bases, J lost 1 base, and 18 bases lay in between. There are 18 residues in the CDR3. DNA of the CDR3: TGTGCCAGCTCACCACCTGTATGGGGCAGCCCAGAGAACACTGAAGCTTTCTTT. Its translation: CASSPPVWGSPENTEAFF.

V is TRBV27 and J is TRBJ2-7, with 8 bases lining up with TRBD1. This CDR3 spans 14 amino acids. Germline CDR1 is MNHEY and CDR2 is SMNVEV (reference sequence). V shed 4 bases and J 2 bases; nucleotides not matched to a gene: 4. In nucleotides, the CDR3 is TGTGCCAGCAGTTATGGGGACAGGCCCTACGAGCAGTACTTC. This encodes CASSYGDRPYEQYF.